The clone carrying this TCR beta chain showed up many times. The data were taken from a study of neurological immune-mediated disorders. Source material was 2 million unsorted PBMCs, stored at -80 °C in RNAlater. TCRdb reprocessed the 5' RACE reads via MiXCR and lists one record per CDR3 protein. The table lists about 66,000 distinct CDR3 sequences, less than 4% of them singletons. Sequenced input: PBMCs. This TCR was recovered from a man between 25 and 39 years old with multiple sclerosis.

CDR3: CSAAGTYNSPLHF. DNA of the CDR3: TGCAGTGCGGCCGGGACCTATAATTCACCCCTCCACTTT. The chain couples TRBV20-1 to TRBJ1-6; D unresolved. The CDR3 extends over 13 amino acids. Germline V gene data show CDR1 as DFQATT and CDR2 as SNEGSKA (reference sequence). Between the trimmed V and J ends, which lost 6 bases and 2 bases, there was a span of 8 bases.